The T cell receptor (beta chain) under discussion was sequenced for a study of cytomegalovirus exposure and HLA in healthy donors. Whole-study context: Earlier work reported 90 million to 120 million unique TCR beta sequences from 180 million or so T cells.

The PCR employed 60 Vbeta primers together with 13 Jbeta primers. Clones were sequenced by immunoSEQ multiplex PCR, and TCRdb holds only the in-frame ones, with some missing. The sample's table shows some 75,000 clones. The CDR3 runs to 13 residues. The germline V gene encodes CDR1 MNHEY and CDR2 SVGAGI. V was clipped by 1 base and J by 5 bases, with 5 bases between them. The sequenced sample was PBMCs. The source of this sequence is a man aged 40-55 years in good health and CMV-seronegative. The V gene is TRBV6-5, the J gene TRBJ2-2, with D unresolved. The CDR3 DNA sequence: TGTGCCAGCAGTTACTATCGGACCGGGGAGCTGTTTTTT. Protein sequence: CASSYYRTGELFF.